This entry concerns a single T cell receptor beta chain. Antigen unknown. This entry comes from a study of CD8+ T cells in alopecia areata. The study's findings and limits: In lesional scalp, particularly from alopecia totalis/universalis, clonality was higher than in normal scalp. Sequencing of scalp samples also captures resident alphabeta T cells of normal skin. Although TCR sharing was seen in mice, sharing across patients was less clear, possibly for HLA-related reasons.

Sequencing used cDNA as its template, made by extracting RNA and reverse transcribing it. Generated by immunoSEQ multiplex PCR, the TCRdb table keeps only in-frame clones and is missing some. The top ten clones hold around 5% of a sample with about 140,000 clones, around 54% of them seen once. Separation by sorting yielded CD4+ and CD8+ T cells from PBMCs. This CDR3 spans 19 amino acids. The germline V gene has CDR1 MGHRA and CDR2 YSYEKL. V lost 4 bases, J lost 2 bases, and 16 bases stayed unmatched. The source of this sequence is a human donor in good health. This chain links TRBV4-1 with TRBJ1-2, with 10 nucleotides matching TRBD1. Sample: CD4+ T cells sorted from blood. The chain's CDR3 is CASSLPNLSDRGLNYGYTF. CDR3 DNA: TGCGCCAGCAGCCTGCCAAACCTTTCCGACAGGGGGCTCAACTATGGCTACACCTTC.